These T cell receptor beta chains were read from a single sample in a study of siplizumab effects on memory and regulatory T cells. Sequencing was performed with immunoSEQ multiplex PCR; in TCRdb, only in-frame clones are kept and a portion is missing. The sample lists fewer than 130,000 clones; roughly 92% were seen once. Sequencing was carried out using CD4+ T cells sorted from blood. These receptors all stem from a human donor in good health. CDR3s leave out the opening cysteine and the closing phenylalanine or tryptophan. Size values are once, few and many counts, or a class for expanded clones, and some rows have none.

cdr3_aa: ASRTGLSGNTIY; v_call: TRBV2; clone_size: .
cdr3_aa: ASSSGGAREQY; v_call: TRBV27; clone_size: .
cdr3_aa: ASSDIDTQY; v_call: TRBV2; clone_size: .
cdr3_aa: ASSLVVASGANVLT; v_call: TRBV7-8; clone_size: .
cdr3_aa: ASSFGQGNTEAF; v_call: TRBV5-6; clone_size: .
cdr3_aa: ASSRKGSGTDTQY; v_call: TRBV6-5; clone_size: .
cdr3_aa: ASSMGASYGYT; v_call: TRBV19; clone_size: .
cdr3_aa: ASRVAGGPETQY; v_call: TRBV28; clone_size: .
cdr3_aa: ASSFGTGVNTEAF; v_call: TRBV7-9; clone_size: .
cdr3_aa: SVLGESLDEQF; v_call: TRBV29-1; clone_size: .
cdr3_aa: ASSIRVQGANQPQH; v_call: TRBV19; clone_size: once
cdr3_aa: ASSLTAQGTNYGYT; v_call: TRBV5-6; clone_size: .
cdr3_aa: ASSNRIQGADEAF; v_call: TRBV5-1; clone_size: .
cdr3_aa: ASSVDGRGTDTQY; v_call: TRBV9; clone_size: .
cdr3_aa: ASSLMDTVNTEAF; v_call: TRBV28; clone_size: .
cdr3_aa: ASSFTRKETQY; v_call: TRBV7-3; clone_size: once
cdr3_aa: ASTRRAGGVTDTQY; v_call: TRBV5-8; clone_size: .
cdr3_aa: ASSEARHTEAF; v_call: TRBV2; clone_size: few
cdr3_aa: SVVGGNTDTQY; v_call: TRBV29-1; clone_size: .
cdr3_aa: ASSETPTLHYEQY; v_call: TRBV2; clone_size: once
cdr3_aa: ASSTPSGGARGYT; v_call: TRBV6-5; clone_size: .
cdr3_aa: ASSVYRDGGTEAF; v_call: TRBV10-2; clone_size: .
cdr3_aa: ASSLVGRQSSSGANVLT; v_call: TRBV7-8; clone_size: once
cdr3_aa: SAASETQY; v_call: TRBV20-1; clone_size: .
cdr3_aa: ASSHPSGNTEAF; v_call: TRBV18; clone_size: .
cdr3_aa: ASSYSGDNQPQH; v_call: TRBV6-6; clone_size: .